These 19 T cell receptor beta chains came from one sample sequenced in a study of regulatory T cells in long-lasting Graves disease. Time point meaning: newly diagnosed GD, antithyroid drugs for less than 3 months. Following extraction of RNA from PBMCs, that RNA was used to make the TCR library. Arm-PCR with iRepertoire HTBI primers amplified the CDR3 regions for these TCR beta libraries. TCRdb fed the multiplex PCR reads into MiXCR, producing one record per CDR3 protein. The data contain around 240,000 distinct CDR3 sequences, 15% to 20% of them singletons. These data were also filed under a second study, of T cells in Graves' hyperthyroidism and ophthalmopathy.

Sequencing used peripheral blood mononuclear cells (PBMCs), obtained at new diagnosis, from a patient treated with antithyroid drugs. Receptors were obtained from a woman aged 25-40 years with Graves disease.

This clonotype was seen ten or more times. The chain employs TRBV2 and TRBJ1-2; possibly TRBD1 for D (5 bases). CDR3 length: 14 residues. Germline-derived CDR1 and CDR2 are SNHLY and FYNNEI. V lost 4 bases to trimming and J lost 7 bases, with 16 bases between them. CDR3 protein: CASSGGVPKLGYTF. The CDR3 DNA reads TGTGCCAGCAGTGGGGGGGTCCCAAAACTTGGCTACACCTTC.

There are many counts of this clonotype. The chain couples TRBV4-1 to TRBJ2-3; 9 bases match TRBD2. Per the germline V gene, CDR1 is MGHRA and CDR2 is YSYEKL. This CDR3 region has 20 residues. V lost 0 bases and J lost 5; bases outside the gene matches: 18. CDR3 amino acids: CASSQDSARGGVSSIDTQYF. CDR3 DNA sequence: TGCGCCAGCAGCCAAGATTCGGCGCGGGGGGGCGTCTCGAGTATAGATACGCAGTATTTT.

This clonotype showed up many times. This chain links TRBV4-1 with TRBJ2-4; a possible D gene is TRBD2 (5 bases). The ends were cut back, 1 base at V and 8 bases at J, with 18 bases in the middle. This CDR3 is built from 16 residues. CDR1 and CDR2 (germline): MGHRA, YSYEKL. The CDR3 reads CASSQGLGSGLDIQYF. In DNA, the CDR3 is TGCGCCAGCAGCCAAGGGTTGGGGTCGGGGTTGGACATTCAGTACTTC.

This clonotype appeared many times. The chain uses TRBV18 and TRBJ1-1; no reliable D call. Germline values: CDR1 KGHSH, CDR2 LQKENI. The ends were cut back, 5 bases at V and 8 bases at J, with 18 bases in the middle. CDR3 length: 14 amino acids. CDR3 nucleotides: TGTGCCAGCTCAACGGGTCGTCGTGGGCTAGAAGCTTTCTTT. This gives the protein CASSTGRRGLEAFF.

As DNA, the CDR3 is TGTGCCAGCGGCAGGGCAGATGGCTACACCTTC. Translating it yields CASGRADGYTF. The rearrangement joins TRBV3-1 to TRBJ1-2; D possibly corresponds to TRBD1 (5 bases). Germline V gives CDR1 LGHDT, CDR2 YNNKEL (reference sequence). V gave up 8 bases and J gave up 6 bases, with 10 bases separating them. The CDR3 spans 11 residues.

This clonotype showed up just a few times. The rearrangement links TRBV10-3 to TRBJ2-1; D remains unclear. The V end was cut by 0 bases, the J end by 8 bases, with 11 bases between. Germline CDR1 reads ENHRY; CDR2 reads SYGVKD. The CDR3 sequence is 14 residues long. This CDR3 reads CAISESLPPDEQFF. In DNA, the CDR3 is TGTGCCATCAGTGAGTCCCTCCCTCCGGATGAGCAGTTCTTC.

This clonotype came up many times. The chain employs TRBV3-1 and TRBJ1-4, with D uncertain. V was clipped by 0 bases and J by 4 bases, with 15 bases between them. CDR1 is LGHDT and CDR2 is YNNKEL in the germline V gene (reference sequence). The CDR3 contains 17 residues. The CDR3 is CASSQEEGEDDNEKLFF. CDR3 sequence (DNA): TGTGCCAGCAGCCAAGAGGAAGGAGAGGACGATAATGAAAAACTGTTTTTT.

The table lists this clonotype with many counts. The chain is built from TRBV7-9 and TRBJ1-1; 8 bases match TRBD1. Germline CDR1 and CDR2: SEHNR and FQNEAQ (reference sequence). Trimming cost V 6 bases and J 3 bases; bases outside gene matches: 12. This CDR3 contains 16 residues. This chain's CDR3 is CASSPQGAGRYTEAFF. The CDR3, as DNA: TGTGCCAGCAGTCCTCAGGGGGCCGGGAGATACACTGAAGCTTTCTTT.

The chain has TRBV7-3 and TRBJ2-1, with TRBD1 matching over 7 bases. Germline V lookup: CDR1 SGHTA, CDR2 FQGTGA. CDR3 length: 13 residues. With 5 bases clipped from V and 9 bases from J, the junction kept 7 bases outside the gene matches. The CDR3 protein is CASSGPTGSEQFF. In DNA form, the CDR3 reads TGTGCCAGCAGCGGGCCGACAGGGAGTGAGCAGTTCTTC. The full variable domain, in which reference TRBV7-3 and TRBJ2-1 provide the parts outside the CDR3, is GAGVSQTPSNKVTEKGKYVELRCDPISGHTALYWYRQSLGQGPEFLIYFQGTGAADDSGLPNDRFFAVRPEGSVSTLKIQRTERGDSAVYLCASSGPTGSEQFFGPGTRLTVL.

This clonotype occurred many times. The V call is TRBV20-1, the J call TRBJ2-5; D could derive from TRBD1 or TRBD2 (5 bases each). The V end lost 1 base, the J end lost 7 bases, and 13 bases lay between the germline ends. The CDR3 length is 13 residues. CDR1 is DFQATT, CDR2 SNEGSKA, per germline (reference sequence). The CDR3 DNA reads as TGCAGTGCTAGAGTGGCTGGGACCGGGACCCAGTACTTC. Translation: CSARVAGTGTQYF.

Many counts were recorded for this clonotype. This chain links TRBV9 with TRBJ1-2, with D possibly being TRBD1 (5 bases). The V gene lost 0 bases and the J gene lost 5 bases, with 11 bases spanning the gap. This CDR3 comprises 14 residues. Per the germline V gene, CDR1 is SGDLS and CDR2 is YYNGEE. DNA for the CDR3: TGTGCCAGCAGCGTAGGGGTCCAGGGATATGGCTACACCTTC. Translating gives CASSVGVQGYGYTF.

Details on this clonotype: A read error is possible here, since a much larger clone lies one base away. The chain is built from TRBV20-1 and TRBJ1-1; D may be TRBD1 (5 bases). V was clipped by 6 bases and J by 6 bases, with 20 bases between them. The CDR3 extends over 14 amino acids. The germline CDR1 and CDR2 sequences are DFQATT and SNEGSKA (reference sequence). The CDR3: CSAPGRGGRAEAFF. CDR3 in DNA: TGCAGTGCCCCGGGTCGCGGGGGACGGGCTGAAGCTTTCTTT.

This clonotype was counted at least ten times. V usage is TRBV6-1 and J usage is TRBJ1-5; 7 nucleotides agree with TRBD1. The CDR3 consists of 15 residues. Germline V gene data show CDR1 as MNHNS and CDR2 as SASEGT. The V gene end was trimmed by 1 base and the J gene end by 5 bases; junction bases not matched to a gene: 5. The CDR3 loop reads CASSEGDRPYQPQHF. DNA for the CDR3: TGTGCCAGCAGTGAAGGGGACAGACCTTATCAGCCCCAGCATTTT.

V is TRBV28 and J is TRBJ2-7, with D tentatively TRBD1 or TRBD2 (5 bases each). V lost 6 bases, J lost 5 bases, and 17 bases lay in between. From germline, CDR1 is MDHEN and CDR2 SYDVKM. This CDR3 region has 14 residues. The CDR3 reads CASSPIRGSHEQYF. CDR3 DNA: TGTGCCAGCAGCCCTATACGGGGCAGCCACGAGCAGTACTTC.

This clonotype appeared many times. The chain is built from TRBV2 and TRBJ2-2, with 9 positions matching TRBD2. The ends lost 5 bases at V and 5 bases at J; junction bases unmatched: 6. Germline V CDR1 and CDR2: SNHLY, FYNNEI. This CDR3 comprises 15 residues. CDR3 coding DNA: TGTGCCAGCAGTAGGCTAGCGGGGAAGACCGGGGAGCTGTTTTTT. This codes for CASSRLAGKTGELFF.

A note on this clonotype: Since a much larger clone is just one base distant, this may be a read error. This chain links TRBV3-1 with TRBJ1-2; 7 bases line up with TRBD1. The CDR3 extends over 16 amino acids. Germline lookup yields CDR1 LGHDT and CDR2 YNNKEL (reference sequence). V lost 1 base, J lost 1 base, and 6 bases stayed unmatched. The CDR3 spells CASSQGRQGYNYGYTF. CDR3 DNA: TGTGCCAGCAGCCAAGGTCGACAGGGATATAACTATGGCTACACCTTC.

Comment on this clonotype: A much larger clone is a single base away; this may be a read error. The rearrangement uses TRBV6-1 and TRBJ2-3, with 8 bases lining up with TRBD1. With 5 bases clipped from V and 4 bases from J, the junction kept 5 bases outside the gene matches. Germline V gene sequence: CDR1 MNHNS, CDR2 SASEGT. The CDR3 runs to 14 residues. The CDR3 reads CASSRQGPPDTQYF. DNA of the CDR3: TGTGCCAGCAGTCGACAGGGGCCGCCAGATACGCAGTATTTT.

There are many counts of this clonotype. CDR3 sequence: CSARESVHYEQYF. The DNA of the CDR3 is TGCAGTGCTAGAGAGTCGGTGCACTACGAGCAGTACTTC. This sequence joins TRBV20-1 and TRBJ2-7; D is unclear. V was cut by 0 bases and J by 3 bases, with 9 bases left in between. This CDR3 is built from 13 residues. Germline CDR1 and CDR2: DFQATT and SNEGSKA (reference sequence).

The sample holds many counts of this clonotype. This chain joins TRBV11-2 and TRBJ2-5; a possible D gene is TRBD1 (5 bases). Germline lookup yields CDR1 SGHAT and CDR2 FQNNGV. The CDR3 loop spans 14 amino acids. Trimming took off 0 bases at V and 1 base at J, with 6 bases between the two ends. The CDR3 DNA reads TGTGCCAGCAGCTTAGAAGGGGCCCAAGAGACCCAGTACTTC. It yields the protein CASSLEGAQETQYF.